This is a list of T cell receptor beta chains from one sample in a study of blood T cell repertoires in COVID-19. Sequencing was performed with immunoSEQ multiplex PCR; in TCRdb, only in-frame clones are kept and a portion is missing. The sample shows over 150,000 clones, about 88% of them seen only once. Input material: peripheral blood. The receptor set was obtained from a man aged 25 to 40 with acute or convalescent COVID-19. Both conserved end residues are trimmed from each CDR3. Each record gives: CDR3 protein, CDR3 length, J gene, D gene, V gene, clone size. A D gene is named only where the DNA matches it firmly. Clone size appears in some rows only: once, few, many, or a class for an expanded clone.

CDR3 protein: ASSQDWRARAKNIQY; CDR3 length: 15; J gene: TRBJ2-4; D gene: .; V gene: TRBV4-1; clone size: .
CDR3 protein: ASSPRTSTEAF; CDR3 length: 11; J gene: TRBJ1-1; D gene: .; V gene: TRBV27; clone size: .
CDR3 protein: ASRNSWGPGNQPQH; CDR3 length: 14; J gene: TRBJ1-5; D gene: .; V gene: TRBV28; clone size: once
CDR3 protein: ASRHGTGGLTSTDTQY; CDR3 length: 16; J gene: TRBJ2-3; D gene: TRBD1; V gene: TRBV5-4; clone size: .
CDR3 protein: ASSQDLRGAHTGELF; CDR3 length: 15; J gene: TRBJ2-2; D gene: .; V gene: TRBV14; clone size: .
CDR3 protein: ASSLGPDPDHEQY; CDR3 length: 13; J gene: TRBJ2-7; D gene: .; V gene: TRBV7-8; clone size: few
CDR3 protein: ASSSKPRVAGSTDTQY; CDR3 length: 16; J gene: TRBJ2-3; D gene: TRBD2; V gene: TRBV7-3; clone size: .
CDR3 protein: ASSPLGTTNGQY; CDR3 length: 12; J gene: TRBJ2-7; D gene: .; V gene: TRBV19; clone size: .
CDR3 protein: ASSSRQAGSTDTQY; CDR3 length: 14; J gene: TRBJ2-3; D gene: .; V gene: TRBV3-1/TRBV3-2; clone size: .
CDR3 protein: ASSLRLATDTQY; CDR3 length: 12; J gene: TRBJ2-3; D gene: TRBD2; V gene: TRBV11-2; clone size: .
CDR3 protein: ASSLSGGNQPQH; CDR3 length: 12; J gene: TRBJ1-5; D gene: .; V gene: TRBV5-1; clone size: .
CDR3 protein: ASSPVGGRTGELF; CDR3 length: 13; J gene: TRBJ2-2; D gene: TRBD2; V gene: TRBV5-4; clone size: once
CDR3 protein: ASREDRGSYGYT; CDR3 length: 12; J gene: TRBJ1-2; D gene: TRBD1; V gene: TRBV28; clone size: .
CDR3 protein: ASRLGTAGTQY; CDR3 length: 11; J gene: TRBJ2-5; D gene: TRBD1; V gene: TRBV6-5; clone size: .
CDR3 protein: AISAVAGGKETQY; CDR3 length: 13; J gene: TRBJ2-5; D gene: TRBD2; V gene: TRBV10-3; clone size: .
CDR3 protein: ASTPTPSGSYNEQF; CDR3 length: 14; J gene: TRBJ2-1; D gene: TRBD2; V gene: TRBV9; clone size: .
CDR3 protein: ASSSEGNWNEQY; CDR3 length: 12; J gene: TRBJ2-7; D gene: .; V gene: TRBV5-4; clone size: once
CDR3 protein: ATSDFGRETQY; CDR3 length: 11; J gene: TRBJ2-5; D gene: .; V gene: TRBV24-1; clone size: .
CDR3 protein: ASSSGGETQY; CDR3 length: 10; J gene: TRBJ2-5; D gene: TRBD2; V gene: TRBV28; clone size: .
CDR3 protein: ASWGDGYT; CDR3 length: 8; J gene: TRBJ1-2; D gene: .; V gene: TRBV6-5; clone size: .
CDR3 protein: ASGRRTRDEQY; CDR3 length: 11; J gene: TRBJ2-7; D gene: TRBD2; V gene: TRBV5-6; clone size: .
CDR3 protein: ASSLNGGAGEQF; CDR3 length: 12; J gene: TRBJ2-1; D gene: TRBD2; V gene: TRBV28; clone size: .
CDR3 protein: ASSLGGVSYNEQF; CDR3 length: 13; J gene: TRBJ2-1; D gene: .; V gene: TRBV5-1; clone size: .
CDR3 protein: ASSWDMDQPQH; CDR3 length: 11; J gene: TRBJ1-5; D gene: .; V gene: TRBV5-5; clone size: .
CDR3 protein: AWTDNNYGYT; CDR3 length: 10; J gene: TRBJ1-2; D gene: .; V gene: TRBV30; clone size: once
CDR3 protein: ASSPWTGGVSTEAF; CDR3 length: 14; J gene: TRBJ1-1; D gene: TRBD1; V gene: TRBV5-4; clone size: .
CDR3 protein: ASSLDGAGRANVLT; CDR3 length: 14; J gene: TRBJ2-6; D gene: .; V gene: TRBV5-5; clone size: .
CDR3 protein: ASSGGTEAF; CDR3 length: 9; J gene: TRBJ1-1; D gene: .; V gene: TRBV5-1; clone size: .
CDR3 protein: ASSAGNTGELF; CDR3 length: 11; J gene: TRBJ2-2; D gene: .; V gene: TRBV6-4; clone size: medium-sized
CDR3 protein: ASSQDSTGLSQPQH; CDR3 length: 14; J gene: TRBJ1-5; D gene: TRBD1; V gene: TRBV4-1; clone size: .
CDR3 protein: ASSVGHGGNEKLF; CDR3 length: 13; J gene: TRBJ1-4; D gene: .; V gene: TRBV9; clone size: .
CDR3 protein: ASSLAQGTEAF; CDR3 length: 11; J gene: TRBJ1-1; D gene: .; V gene: TRBV11-2; clone size: .
CDR3 protein: ASSQGRIAGAIFTDTQY; CDR3 length: 17; J gene: TRBJ2-3; D gene: TRBD2; V gene: TRBV4-1; clone size: .